This note documents a single T cell receptor (beta chain) sequence. Its specificity is unknown. The entry originates in a study of cytomegalovirus exposure and HLA in healthy donors. About the study: As released early, the data held 70 million to 95 million unique TCRs from HLA-typed donors. Researchers found that about 84% of over 350 genotyped donors fell within the Caucasian-associated ancestry cluster. Findings and caveats of the study: Earlier analysis yielded a pattern in which most TCR beta V segments were productive about 90% or about 30% of the time. The analysis excluded some indistinguishable V segments, including TRBV6-2 and TRBV6-3.

The CDR3 consists of 12 residues. The V gene lost 3 bases and the J gene lost 5 bases, with 8 bases spanning the gap. In germline, CDR1 is SGDLS, CDR2 YYNGEE. Amplification used 60 Vbeta primers and 13 Jbeta primers. Repertoires were generated with immunoSEQ multiplex PCR, while TCRdb's copy carries only in-frame clones and drops some. The repertoire includes 150,000 or so clones, almost 80% of them detected once, and about 14% sits in the top ten. What was sequenced was PBMCs. The chain combines TRBV9 with TRBJ2-5; the D gene is possibly TRBD2 (6 bases). The source of this sequence is a man in his forties or fifties in good health and CMV-seropositive. CDR3 sequence: CASSGGEETQYF. DNA for the CDR3: TGTGCCAGCAGCGGGGGGGAGGAGACCCAGTACTTC.